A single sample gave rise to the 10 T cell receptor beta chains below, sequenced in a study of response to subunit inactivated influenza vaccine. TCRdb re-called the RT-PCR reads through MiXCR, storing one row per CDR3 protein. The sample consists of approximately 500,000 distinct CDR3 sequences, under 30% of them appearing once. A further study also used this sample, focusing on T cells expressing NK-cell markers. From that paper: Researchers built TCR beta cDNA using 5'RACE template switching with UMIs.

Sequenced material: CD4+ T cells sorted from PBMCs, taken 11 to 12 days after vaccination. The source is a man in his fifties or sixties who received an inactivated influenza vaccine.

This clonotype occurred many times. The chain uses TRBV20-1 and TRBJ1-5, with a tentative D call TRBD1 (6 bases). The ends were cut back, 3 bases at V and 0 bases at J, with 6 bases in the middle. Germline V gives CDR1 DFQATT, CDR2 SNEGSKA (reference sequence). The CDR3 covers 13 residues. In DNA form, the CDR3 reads TGCAGTGCTAGGGGACATAGCAATCAGCCCCAGCATTTT. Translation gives CSARGHSNQPQHF.

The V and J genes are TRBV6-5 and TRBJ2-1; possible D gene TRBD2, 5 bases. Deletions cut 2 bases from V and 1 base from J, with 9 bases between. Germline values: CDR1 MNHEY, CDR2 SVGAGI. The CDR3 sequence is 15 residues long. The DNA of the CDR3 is TGTGCCAGCAGTTACGGGTCGGGGTCCTACAATGAGCAGTTCTTC. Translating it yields CASSYGSGSYNEQFF.

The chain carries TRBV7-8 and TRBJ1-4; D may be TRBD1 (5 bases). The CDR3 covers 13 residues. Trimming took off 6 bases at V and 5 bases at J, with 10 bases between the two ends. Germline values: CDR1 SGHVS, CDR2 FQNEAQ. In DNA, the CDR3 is TGTGCCAGCAGACGACAGATGAATGAAAAACTGTTTTTT. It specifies CASRRQMNEKLFF.

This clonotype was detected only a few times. In DNA form, the CDR3 reads TGTGCCAGCAGTAGGATAGCGGGAGGCAATGAGCAGTTCTTC. It encodes CASSRIAGGNEQFF. The V and J genes are TRBV12-3 or TRBV12-4 and TRBJ2-1, with 10 nucleotides matching TRBD2. The CDR3 totals 14 residues. V lost 5 bases and J lost 6; bases outside the gene matches: 4.

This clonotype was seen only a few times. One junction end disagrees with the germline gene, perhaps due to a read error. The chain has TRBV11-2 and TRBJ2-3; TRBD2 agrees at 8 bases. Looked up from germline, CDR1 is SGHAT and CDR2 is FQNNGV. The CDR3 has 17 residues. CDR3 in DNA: TGTGCCAGCAGCGTAGACGGGCGGGGGGCTGGCACAGATACGCAGTATTTT. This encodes CASSVDGRGAGTDTQYF.

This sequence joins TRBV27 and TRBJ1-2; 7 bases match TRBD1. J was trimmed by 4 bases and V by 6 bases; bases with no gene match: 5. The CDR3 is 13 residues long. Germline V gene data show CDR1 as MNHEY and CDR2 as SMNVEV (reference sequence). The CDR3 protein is CASRTGLSYGYTF. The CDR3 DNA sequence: TGTGCCAGCAGGACAGGGTTAAGCTATGGCTACACCTTC.

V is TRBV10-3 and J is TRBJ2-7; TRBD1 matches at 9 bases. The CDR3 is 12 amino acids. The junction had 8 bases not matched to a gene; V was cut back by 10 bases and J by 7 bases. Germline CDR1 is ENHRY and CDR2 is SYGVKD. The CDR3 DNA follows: TGTGCCACCAGGGGACAGGGAGGTGAGCAGTACTTC. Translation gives CATRGQGGEQYF.

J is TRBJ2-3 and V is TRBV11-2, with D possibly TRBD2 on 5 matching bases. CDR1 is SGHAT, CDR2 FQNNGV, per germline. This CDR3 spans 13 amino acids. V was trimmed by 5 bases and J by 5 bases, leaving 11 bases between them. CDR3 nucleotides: TGTGCCAGCAGCCTTTGGGCGGGAGATACGCAGTATTTT. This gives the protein CASSLWAGDTQYF.

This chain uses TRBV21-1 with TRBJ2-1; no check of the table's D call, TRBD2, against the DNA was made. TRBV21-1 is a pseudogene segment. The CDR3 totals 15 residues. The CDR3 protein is CASSKGTSGDNEQFF. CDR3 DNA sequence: TGTGCCAGCAGCAAAGGTACTAGCGGGGACAATGAGCAGTTCTTC.

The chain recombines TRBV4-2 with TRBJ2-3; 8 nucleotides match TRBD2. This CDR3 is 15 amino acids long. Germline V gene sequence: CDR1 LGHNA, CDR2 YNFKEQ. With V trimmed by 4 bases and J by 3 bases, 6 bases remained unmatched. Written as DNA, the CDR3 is TGTGCCAGCAGCCTCGGGGGGGCGATTACAGATACGCAGTATTTT. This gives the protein CASSLGGAITDTQYF.